The 24 T cell receptor beta chains in this list originate from one sample, sequenced in a study of blood T cell repertoires in COVID-19. Repertoires were generated with immunoSEQ multiplex PCR, while TCRdb's copy carries only in-frame clones and drops some. The table lists around 250,000 clones, over 80% of them singletons. Sequenced input: PBMCs or T cells enriched from blood (not recorded which). The receptor set was obtained from a man in his forties or fifties who had been exposed to COVID-19.

J is TRBJ2-4 and V is TRBV4-1, with 9 positions matching TRBD2. The CDR3 loop spans 16 amino acids. Germline V CDR1 and CDR2: MGHRA, YSYEKL. V gave up 4 bases and J gave up 4 bases; unmatched junction bases: 8. In DNA, the CDR3 is TGCGCCAGCAGCCGACCAGGGGCGGGAGGGAAAAACATTCAGTACTTC. This gives the protein CASSRPGAGGKNIQYF.

The chain uses TRBV19 and TRBJ1-2, with 7 bases identical to TRBD1. The germline V gene has CDR1 LNHDA and CDR2 SQIVND (reference sequence). CDR3 length equals 15 residues. Trimming at V came to 5 bases and at J to 5 bases, leaving 11 bases not matched to a gene. CDR3 nucleotide sequence: TGTGCCAGTAGTGCCTCCGGGACAGTTCCTTATGGCTACACCTTC. Its translation is CASSASGTVPYGYTF.

This chain joins TRBV5-4 and TRBJ1-5; TRBD1 might be the D (6 bases). Germline V gene data show CDR1 as SGHNT and CDR2 as YYREEE (reference sequence). The CDR3 has 17 amino acids. V lost 2 bases and J 6 bases, leaving 21 bases between the germline ends. The CDR3 is CASSLSRGGGVLQPQHF. Written as DNA, the CDR3 is TGTGCCAGCAGCTTAAGCCGGGGAGGGGGGGTACTTCAGCCCCAGCATTTT.

The chain employs TRBV2 and TRBJ1-5, with TRBD1 identical over 9 bases. Trimming removed 6 bases from V and 5 bases from J; junction bases left unmatched: 5. The CDR3 is made up of 14 amino acids. Germline V gives CDR1 SNHLY, CDR2 FYNNEI. CDR3 DNA: TGTGCCAGCAGGGCCAGACAGGGGGATCAGCCCCAGCATTTT. This translates into CASRARQGDQPQHF.

V and J are TRBV5-1 and TRBJ2-1; the match to TRBD2 covers 10 bases. Germline trimming cut 0 bases from V and 8 bases from J; bases unmatched to any gene: 11. The length of the CDR3 is 17 residues. The germline gives CDR1 SGHRS, CDR2 YFSETQ. This CDR3 reads CASSLGLAGAGADEQFF. The CDR3 bases are TGCGCCAGCAGCTTGGGCCTAGCGGGGGCGGGTGCGGATGAGCAGTTCTTC.

The chain has TRBV28 and TRBJ1-1, with D uncertain. The CDR3 loop spans 14 amino acids. The V gene lost 3 bases and the J gene lost 0 bases, with 8 bases spanning the gap. Germline V gives CDR1 MDHEN, CDR2 SYDVKM. This CDR3 reads CASSLITLNTEAFF. The CDR3 bases are TGTGCCAGCAGTTTGATAACACTGAACACTGAAGCTTTCTTT.

The count of this clone is one. The chain recombines TRBV10-3 with TRBJ2-1, with TRBD2 matching 7 bases. V dropped 2 bases and J dropped 4; count of bases not matched to a gene: 11. CDR1 is ENHRY and CDR2 is SYGVKD in the germline V gene. The CDR3 has 17 residues. The DNA for the CDR3 is TGTGCCATCAGTGAGCATCGGGAGGCGCCTTTGTACAATGAGCAGTTCTTC. Translating it yields CAISEHREAPLYNEQFF.

This chain uses TRBV5-1 with TRBJ1-4, with D tentatively TRBD1 (6 bases). This CDR3 comprises 14 residues. Trimming removed 1 base from V and 4 bases from J, with 8 bases in between. Germline CDR1 is SGHRS and CDR2 is YFSETQ. This CDR3 reads CASSLTGNNEKLFF. CDR3 nucleotide sequence: TGCGCCAGCAGCTTGACAGGGAATAATGAAAAACTGTTTTTT.

The gene calls are TRBV7-2 and TRBJ1-5; weak D call: TRBD1 (6 bases). The CDR3 extends over 15 amino acids. Germline CDR1 SGHTA, CDR2 FQGNSA. V lost 2 bases, J lost 6 bases, and 14 bases lay in between. CDR3 protein: CASSLSVQGFQPQHF. DNA for the CDR3: TGTGCCAGCAGCTTATCGGTACAGGGTTTTCAGCCCCAGCATTTT. Based on the CDR3 plus reference TRBV7-2 and TRBJ1-5, the full variable domain is GAGVSQSPSNKVTEKGKDVELRCDPISGHTALYWYRQSLGQGLEFLIYFQGNSAPDKSGLPSDRFSAERTGGSVSTLTIQRTQQEDSAVYLCASSLSVQGFQPQHFGDGTRLSIL.

The genes are TRBV19 and TRBJ2-3; D possibly corresponds to TRBD1 (6 bases). CDR3 length: 14 amino acids. Germline V CDR1 and CDR2: LNHDA, SQIVND (reference sequence). Trimming cost V 11 bases and J 0 bases, with 15 bases left between them. This chain's CDR3 is CAASKDSSTDTQYF. DNA of the CDR3: TGTGCCGCAAGCAAGGACAGCAGCACAGATACGCAGTATTTT.

This clone appeared a single time. The chain combines TRBV2 with TRBJ2-2; 12 nucleotides line up with TRBD2. This CDR3 is built from 17 residues. Germline assignment: CDR1 SNHLY and CDR2 FYNNEI. Trimming cost V 4 bases and J 3 bases; bases outside gene matches: 6. The CDR3 reads CASSGLLAGGYTGELFF. The CDR3 DNA follows: TGTGCCAGCAGTGGCCTACTAGCGGGAGGCTACACCGGGGAGCTGTTTTTT.

In DNA, the CDR3 is TGTGCCAGCAGCATGGGACAGGGGCTATCGAACACTGAAGCTTTCTTT. It encodes CASSMGQGLSNTEAFF. This chain uses TRBV7-3 with TRBJ1-1; 10 nucleotides align to TRBD1. Germline values: CDR1 SGHTA, CDR2 FQGTGA. V shed 5 bases and J 1 base; nucleotides not matched to a gene: 7. This CDR3 has 16 residues.

This clone was counted once. The chain carries TRBV7-9 and TRBJ2-5; weak D call: TRBD1 (5 bases). Trimming removed 0 bases at V and 0 bases at J, with 8 bases between. Per the germline V gene, CDR1 is SEHNR and CDR2 is FQNEAQ (reference sequence). The CDR3 runs to 15 residues. CDR3 residues: CASSLATVHQETQYF. The CDR3 DNA sequence: TGTGCCAGCAGCTTAGCGACAGTACACCAAGAGACCCAGTACTTC.

This chain connects TRBV7-2 to TRBJ1-1; D is possibly TRBD1 (5 bases). Germline V gene lookup returns CDR1 SGHTA and CDR2 FQGNSA. Deletions cut 2 bases from V and 1 base from J, with 8 bases between. The length of the CDR3 is 14 residues. CDR3 nucleotides: TGTGCCAGCAGCTTATATGGACAGAACACTGAAGCTTTCTTT. It translates to CASSLYGQNTEAFF.

The chain joins TRBV3-1 (or the pseudogene TRBV3-2) to TRBJ1-2, with D uncertain. V dropped 6 bases and J dropped 1 base, with 9 bases sitting between them. This CDR3 comprises 13 residues. Germline lookup yields CDR1 LGHDT and CDR2 YNNKEL (reference sequence). The CDR3 loop reads CASSRLLNYGYTF. DNA for the CDR3: TGTGCCAGCAGTAGACTGCTTAACTATGGCTACACCTTC.

The CDR3 protein is CASSWPHNRLNYGYTF. CDR3 nucleotides: TGTGCCAGCAGCTGGCCTCACAACAGACTAAACTATGGCTACACCTTC. The chain carries TRBV5-6 and TRBJ1-2; D not certain. V was trimmed by 3 bases and J by 2 bases, leaving 17 bases between them. The CDR3 has 16 amino acids. The germline V gene encodes CDR1 SGHDT and CDR2 YYEEEE.

In this sample, this clone turned up a few times. J is TRBJ2-7 and V is TRBV28, with 10 bases matching TRBD1. V lost 8 bases and J lost 4; bases outside the gene matches: 8. This CDR3 contains 14 residues. From germline, CDR1 is MDHEN and CDR2 SYDVKM. Here the CDR3 reads CASLRGQGTYEQYF. Here the CDR3 DNA reads TGTGCCAGCCTGAGGGGACAGGGGACTTACGAGCAGTACTTC.

This chain uses TRBV5-4 with TRBJ1-4; D is uncertain. V was shortened by 4 bases and J by 2 bases, with 12 bases between the two germline ends. The CDR3 covers 15 residues. Germline CDR1 and CDR2: SGHNT and YYREEE (reference sequence). The CDR3 loop reads CASSRSPETNEKLFF. The CDR3 DNA reads as TGTGCCAGCAGCCGAAGCCCGGAGACTAATGAAAAACTGTTTTTT.

The chain is built from TRBV5-1 and TRBJ1-5, with D tentatively TRBD1 (5 bases). The CDR3 runs 14 residues. Looked up from germline, CDR1 is SGHRS and CDR2 is YFSETQ. V lost 5 bases, J lost 5 bases, and 14 bases lay in between. In nucleotides, the CDR3 is TGCGCCAGCAGACCGACAGCTGTGGATCAGCCCCAGCATTTT. This gives the protein CASRPTAVDQPQHF.

This clone occurred once. The chain carries TRBV5-1 and TRBJ2-3; 7 bases map to TRBD1. Germline assignment: CDR1 SGHRS and CDR2 YFSETQ. This CDR3 spans 16 amino acids. After removal of 2 bases from V and 6 bases from J, the junction contained 12 bases not matched to a gene. CDR3 bases: TGCGCCAGCAGCTTACCTGGACAGGCCTTGTCCGATACGCAGTATTTT. This sequence encodes CASSLPGQALSDTQYF.

This clone was counted a single time. This sequence joins TRBV10-3 and TRBJ2-3; D possibly corresponds to TRBD2 (5 bases). CDR1 and CDR2 from the germline V gene are ENHRY and SYGVKD. The V end was cut by 2 bases, the J end by 4 bases, with 16 bases between. This CDR3 spans 16 amino acids. The DNA for the CDR3 is TGTGCCATCAGTGAGAGTGGCGGGTGGATGCCAGATACGCAGTATTTT. Its protein is CAISESGGWMPDTQYF.

The chain uses TRBV27 and TRBJ2-2, with D possibly TRBD1 on 6 matching bases. Trimming cost V 1 base and J 3 bases, with 12 bases left between them. CDR3 length equals 16 residues. Germline CDR1 is MNHEY and CDR2 is SMNVEV (reference sequence). This CDR3 is CASSLFRTEYTGELFF. CDR3 in DNA: TGTGCCAGCAGTTTATTTAGGACAGAATACACCGGGGAGCTGTTTTTT.

The chain combines TRBV28 with TRBJ1-3; D perhaps matches TRBD1 (6 bases). With 6 bases removed from V and 2 bases from J, the gap between germline ends came to 14 bases. This CDR3 has 15 amino acids. Germline V CDR1 and CDR2: MDHEN, SYDVKM. The chain's CDR3 is CASSEGGYAGNTIYF. DNA for the CDR3: TGTGCCAGCAGCGAAGGGGGATATGCTGGAAACACCATATATTTT.

This clone was recorded only once. The chain combines TRBV2 with TRBJ2-3, with 8 nucleotides matching TRBD2. V gave up 6 bases and J gave up 3 bases; unmatched junction bases: 8. This CDR3 comprises 15 residues. Germline CDR1 is SNHLY and CDR2 is FYNNEI. The chain's CDR3 is CASRGLTSVTDTQYF. CDR3 bases: TGTGCCAGCAGGGGACTGACTAGCGTGACAGATACGCAGTATTTT.